This TCR beta chain derives from a study of CXCR3-negative and CXCR3-positive naive CD8 T cells. Overall study results and limits: CXCR3-expressing naive cells carried TRB CDR3s more hydrophobic than those of CXCR3-negative naive cells.

Points on this clonotype: Its antigen is still unknown.

This CDR3 has 15 amino acids. Germline-derived CDR1 and CDR2 are SEHNR and FQNEAQ (reference sequence). With UMI labels, 5' RACE was used to prepare the TRB cDNA libraries. TCRdb reprocessed the 5' RACE reads; each CDR3 protein has one entry and no DNA is given. In all, the sample yields some 130,000 distinct CDR3 sequences. Sequenced sample: naive CXCR3+ CD8+ T cells from blood. Subset meaning: CD45RO-CCR7+CD27+CD95- naive CD8+ T cells expressing CXCR3 (TNR3+). The clonotype originates from a human donor in good health. Some clones in this sample may be carry-over from other donors' samples. The genes are TRBV7-9 and TRBJ1-2. The CDR3 region is CASSFQGRDFYGYTF. The variable domain in full, completed from reference TRBV7-9 and TRBJ1-2, reads DTGVSQNPRHKITKRGQNVTFRCDPISEHNRLYWYRQTLGQGPEFLTYFQNEAQLEKSRLLSDRFSAERPKGSFSTLEIQRTEQGDSAMYLCASSFQGRDFYGYTFGSGTRLTVV.